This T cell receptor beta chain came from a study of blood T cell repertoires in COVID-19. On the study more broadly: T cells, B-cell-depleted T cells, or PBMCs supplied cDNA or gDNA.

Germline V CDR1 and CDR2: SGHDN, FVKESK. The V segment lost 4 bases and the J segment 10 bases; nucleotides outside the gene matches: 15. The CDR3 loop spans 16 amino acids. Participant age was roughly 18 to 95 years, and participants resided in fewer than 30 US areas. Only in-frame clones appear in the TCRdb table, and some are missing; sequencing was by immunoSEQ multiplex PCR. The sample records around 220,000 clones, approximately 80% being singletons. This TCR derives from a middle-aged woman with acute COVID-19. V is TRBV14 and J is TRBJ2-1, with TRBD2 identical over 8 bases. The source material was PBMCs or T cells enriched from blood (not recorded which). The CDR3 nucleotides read TGTGCCAGCAGCCCCCAACTCAGCTTAGCGGGGAAAGAGCAGTTCTTC. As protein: CASSPQLSLAGKEQFF.